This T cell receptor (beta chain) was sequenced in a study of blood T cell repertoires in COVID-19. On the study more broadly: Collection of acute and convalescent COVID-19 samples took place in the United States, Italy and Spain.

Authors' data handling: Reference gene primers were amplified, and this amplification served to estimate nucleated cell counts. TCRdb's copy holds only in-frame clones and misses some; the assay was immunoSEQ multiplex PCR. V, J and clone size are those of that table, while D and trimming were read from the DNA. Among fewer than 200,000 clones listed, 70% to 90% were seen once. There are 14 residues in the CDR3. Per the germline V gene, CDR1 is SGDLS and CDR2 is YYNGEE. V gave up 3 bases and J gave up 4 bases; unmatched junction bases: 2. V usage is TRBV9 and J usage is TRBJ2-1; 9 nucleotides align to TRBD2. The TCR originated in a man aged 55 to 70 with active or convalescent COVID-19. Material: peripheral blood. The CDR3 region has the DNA TGTGCCAGCAGCGAGAGCGGGGGGTACAATGAGCAGTTCTTC. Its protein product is CASSESGGYNEQFF.